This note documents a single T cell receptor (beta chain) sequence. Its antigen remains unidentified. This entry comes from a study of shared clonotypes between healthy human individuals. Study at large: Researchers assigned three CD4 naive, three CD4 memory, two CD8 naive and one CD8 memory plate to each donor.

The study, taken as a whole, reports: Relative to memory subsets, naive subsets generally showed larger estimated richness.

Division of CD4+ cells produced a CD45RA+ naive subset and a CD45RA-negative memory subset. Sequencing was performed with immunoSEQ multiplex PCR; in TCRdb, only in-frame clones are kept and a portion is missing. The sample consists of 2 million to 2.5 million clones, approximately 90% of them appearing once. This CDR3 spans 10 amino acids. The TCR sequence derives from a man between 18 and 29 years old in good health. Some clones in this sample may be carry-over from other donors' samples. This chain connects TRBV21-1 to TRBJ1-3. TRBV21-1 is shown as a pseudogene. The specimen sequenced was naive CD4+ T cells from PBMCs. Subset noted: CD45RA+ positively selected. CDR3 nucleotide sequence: TGTGCCCGGGGAGGGAACACCATATATTTT. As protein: CARGGNTIYF.